Listed below are T cell receptor beta chains from one sample, sequenced in a study of T-cell memory formation after mild COVID-19. TCRdb called the 5' RACE reads again in MiXCR, with one record for every CDR3 protein. The top ten clones hold roughly 13% of a sample with roughly 380,000 distinct CDR3 sequences, around 27% of them seen once. The sequencing input was PBMCs or a T cell subset sorted from them (not recorded which). All receptors come from an adult woman who had mild COVID-19 (a few samples of this study predate the infection). Cell type and time point are not known. The CDR3 runs from the conserved cysteine through the conserved F or W. The D gene is left open where the match is weak. For some rows the clone size is stated as once, few or many, or as a class when expanded; others skip it.

v_gene	d_gene	j_gene	abundance	CDR3nt	CDR3aa
TRBV5-1	TRBD2	TRBJ2-1	few	TGCGCCAGCAGCTTGGTTCCTAGCGGGGGTTACAATGAGCAGTTCTTC	CASSLVPSGGYNEQFF
TRBV27	-	TRBJ2-7	few	TGTGCCAGCAGTTTATCACCAGACCCCGACCACGAGCAGTACTTC	CASSLSPDPDHEQYF
TRBV7-2	TRBD2	TRBJ2-3	-	TGTGCCAGCAGCTTATTCCCGGGAGGGCCTGTCACAGATACGCAGTATTTT	CASSLFPGGPVTDTQYF
TRBV4-1	-	TRBJ1-3	-	TGCGCCAGCAGCCCGAACAGGGCCAACTCTGGAAACACCATATATTTT	CASSPNRANSGNTIYF
TRBV4-2	TRBD2	TRBJ2-3	few	TGTGCCAGCAGCCAGGTGACTAGCGGGAGACGGGGCACAGATACGCAGTATTTT	CASSQVTSGRRGTDTQYF
TRBV20-1	TRBD1	TRBJ2-1	-	TGCAGTGCTAAAACAGGGGGTAATTACAATGAGCAGTTCTTC	CSAKTGGNYNEQFF
TRBV28	-	TRBJ1-5	-	TGTGCCAGCAGTAGCGCGCAGGGTGATCAGCCCCAGCATTTT	CASSSAQGDQPQHF
TRBV7-6	TRBD1	TRBJ1-2	-	TGTGCCAGCAGCGCCCGACCCGGGACAGAGGATTATGGCTACACCTTC	CASSARPGTEDYGYTF
TRBV7-9	TRBD1	TRBJ1-1	once	TGTGCCAGCGCAGGGCCCAGGGGGGCTTTCTTT	CASAGPRGAFF
TRBV14	-	TRBJ2-3	-	TGTGCCAGCAGCCAAGATCGGGGGACTCCTAACACAGATACGCAGTATTTT	CASSQDRGTPNTDTQYF